Below are 12 T cell receptor beta chains sequenced from a single sample in a study of T cell repertoires in cytomegalovirus infection. TCRdb independently ran MiXCR on the reads; one entry per CDR3 protein. This table holds tens of thousands of distinct CDR3 sequences, about 27% found once. These receptors lack a known antigen. The input for sequencing was CD8+ T cells from cultured PBMCs, taken from culture after CMV antigen stimulation. These receptors all stem from a human donor in good health (CMV status not recorded). Some clones in this sample may be carry-over from other donors' samples.

About this clonotype: A junction boundary mismatches the germline segment, possibly from a read error. The V call is TRBV4-1, the J call TRBJ2-1; D perhaps matches TRBD1 (5 bases). Per the germline V gene, CDR1 is MGHRA and CDR2 is YSYEKL. CDR3 size: 16 residues. CDR3 sequence (DNA): TGTGCCAGCAGCCAAGAAAGGGGTAGCTCCTACAATGAGCAGTTCTTC. Translation gives CASSQERGSSYNEQFF.

The chain has TRBV10-3 and TRBJ1-1; TRBD1 might be the D (5 bases). Looked up from germline, CDR1 is ENHRY and CDR2 is SYGVKD. The CDR3 totals 14 residues. V shed 2 bases and J shed 3 bases, with 10 bases lying between them. The CDR3 DNA sequence: TGTGCCATCAGTGAGAAAGGGACCTACACTGAAGCTTTCTTT. It codes for CAISEKGTYTEAFF.

The chain employs TRBV30 and TRBJ2-1; TRBD1 agrees at 12 bases. CDR3 length equals 16 residues. V gave up 0 bases and J gave up 9 bases; unmatched junction bases: 9. From germline, CDR1 is GTSNPN and CDR2 SVGIG (reference sequence). The CDR3 DNA reads as TGTGCCTGGAGTGTTCCCCCGGGACAGGGGGCAGGTGAGCAGTTCTTC. Translated: CAWSVPPGQGAGEQFF.

This sequence joins TRBV7-9 and TRBJ1-2; no clear D. V was shortened by 6 bases and J by 7 bases, with 9 bases between the two germline ends. Per germline, CDR1 SEHNR and CDR2 FQNEAQ (reference sequence). CDR3 length: 11 amino acids. Here the CDR3 reads CASRYKIGYTF. CDR3 in DNA: TGTGCCAGCAGGTACAAGATTGGCTACACCTTC.

In its sample, this clonotype was seen many times. The rearrangement joins TRBV27 to TRBJ2-5; D gene unclear. Looked up from germline, CDR1 is MNHEY and CDR2 is SMNVEV (reference sequence). The CDR3 length is 11 residues. Deletions cut 5 bases from V and 9 bases from J, with 10 bases between. CDR3 sequence (DNA): TGTGCCAGCAGTCCCTATAGATCCCAGTACTTC. Translated: CASSPYRSQYF.

The CDR3 nucleotides are TGTGCCAGCAGCCGGAATCCGGGGACGATCTCTGATACGCAGTATTTT. The encoded protein is CASSRNPGTISDTQYF. The rearrangement joins TRBV11-2 to TRBJ2-3; D tentatively fits TRBD1 or TRBD2 (5 bases each). Germline V CDR1 and CDR2: SGHAT, FQNNGV. The V gene lost 5 bases and the J gene lost 6 bases, with 21 bases spanning the gap. The CDR3 loop spans 16 amino acids.

At least ten counts were recorded for this clonotype. The chain employs TRBV7-2 and TRBJ1-5; no reliable D call. Trimming left V 0 bases short and J 1 base short, with 4 bases between. The CDR3 contains 14 residues. Germline V lookup: CDR1 SGHTA, CDR2 FQGNSA. CDR3 region: CASSLAESNQPQHF. Written as DNA, the CDR3 is TGTGCCAGCAGCTTAGCGGAGAGCAATCAGCCCCAGCATTTT.

The gene calls are TRBV6-2 or TRBV6-3 and TRBJ1-2; 9 bases align to TRBD1. This CDR3 spans 13 amino acids. After removal of 2 bases from V and 8 bases from J, the junction contained 3 bases not matched to a gene. From germline, CDR1 is MNHEY and CDR2 SVGEGT. The CDR3 bases are TGTGCCAGCAGTTACGGACAGGGGAAGGGCTACACCTTC. This gives the protein CASSYGQGKGYTF.

This clonotype occurred a few times. V and J are TRBV6-2 or TRBV6-3 and TRBJ1-1, with D possibly matching TRBD1 (6 bases). CDR3 length: 13 amino acids. The ends were cut back, 6 bases at V and 0 bases at J, with 8 bases in the middle. CDR1 and CDR2 from the germline V gene are MNHEY and SVGEGT. CDR3 bases: TGTGCCAGCAGGCCAGGGGTGAACACTGAAGCTTTCTTT. Translation: CASRPGVNTEAFF.

A remark on this clonotype: One end of the junction is discordant with germline, which a read error may explain. The rearrangement uses TRBV7-8 and TRBJ2-7, with 12 bases matching TRBD1. From germline, CDR1 is SGHVS and CDR2 FQNEAQ. The CDR3 sequence is 16 residues long. The CDR3 loop reads CTSSPSHGTGGLFQYF. DNA for the CDR3: TGTACCAGCAGCCCCAGCCACGGGACAGGGGGCCTCTTTCAGTACTTC.

The chain is built from TRBV6-6 and TRBJ2-7; D unclear. Deletions cut 5 bases from V and 5 bases from J, with 19 bases between. The germline V gene encodes CDR1 MNHNY and CDR2 SVGAGI (reference sequence). CDR3 length equals 15 residues. The CDR3: CASSPHSDGPDEQYF. Written as DNA, the CDR3 is TGTGCCAGCAGTCCCCACAGCGACGGACCCGACGAGCAGTACTTC.

V gene TRBV5-6 combines with J gene TRBJ2-3; 8 positions agree with TRBD1. The CDR3 length is 16 residues. The germline V gene encodes CDR1 SGHDT and CDR2 YYEEEE. Unmatched junction bases numbered 5, after V lost 0 bases and J lost 2 bases. CDR3 loop: CASSLGRDRPTDTQYF. The CDR3 nucleotides read TGTGCCAGCAGCTTGGGCCGGGACAGGCCCACAGATACGCAGTATTTT.